The sequence of this TCR beta chain was determined in a study of shared clonotypes between healthy human individuals. Findings and limits, study-wide: Naive CD4 clonotypes overlapped across several donors at approximately 5.5%. Despite large depth, sorted-subset datasets appeared incompletely sequenced.

To note about this clone: Its target is unknown.

At a deep level, the assay was run. Some 30,000 T cell genomes, or approximately 200 ng DNA, went into the sorted-subset replicate PCRs. The data were produced by immunoSEQ multiplex PCR, yet TCRdb's version contains in-frame clones alone and is incomplete. The sample has approximately 500,000 clones, 90% to 96% seen once; the top ten hold about 0.064%. Sequences were obtained from naive CD4+ T cells sorted from blood. Indicated subset: CD45RA+ positively selected. This TCR derives from a woman in her 30s in good health.

Here the CDR3 DNA reads TGTGCCAGCAGTTCGCCTCAGTCCTACGCTGAAAAACTGTTTTTT. It specifies CASSSPQSYAEKLFF. The chain couples TRBV28 to TRBJ1-4; D unresolved. This CDR3 region has 15 residues. Trimming took off 4 bases at V and 7 bases at J, with 16 bases between the two ends. Germline CDR1 MDHEN, CDR2 SYDVKM. The full variable domain, completed using reference TRBV28 and TRBJ1-4, is DVKVTQSSRYLVKRTGEKVFLECVQDMDHENMFWYRQDPGLGLRLIYFSYDVKMKEKGDIPEGYSVSREKKERFSLILESASTNQTSMYLCASSSPQSYAEKLFFGSGTQLSVL.